Listed below are T cell receptor beta chains from one sample, sequenced in a study of T cells in narcolepsy. The protocol was immunoSEQ multiplex PCR, while the TCRdb copy is restricted to in-frame clones and leaves out a portion. The sample holds roughly 25,000 clones, around 85% seen once. Source material: CD45RA- memory CD4+ T cells from PBMCs. These receptors were obtained from a human donor with narcolepsy. Both conserved end residues are part of each CDR3. Fields, in order: J gene, clone size, D gene, V gene, CDR3 protein, CDR3 DNA. The D gene is left open where the match is weak. Clone sizes are given selectively: once, few, many, or a class where the clone is expanded.

J: TRBJ2-7
size: NA
D: TRBD1
V: TRBV15
CDR3: CATSRAGQGGEEQYF
DNA: TGTGCCACCAGCAGAGCGGGACAGGGAGGGGAAGAGCAGTACTTC

J: TRBJ2-1
size: NA
D: TRBD2
V: TRBV5-1
CDR3: CASSGRGDEQFF
DNA: TGCGCCAGCAGCGGTCGGGGGGATGAGCAGTTCTTC

J: TRBJ2-7
size: NA
D: TRBD2
V: TRBV28
CDR3: CASSFLYPGLAGGSTRPPKYEQYF
DNA: TGTGCCAGCAGTTTTCTCTACCCGGGACTAGCGGGAGGGAGTACTCGACCACCGAAATACGAGCAGTACTTC

J: TRBJ2-3
size: NA
D: TRBD2
V: TRBV25-1
CDR3: CASSGASSGRGFDTQYF
DNA: TGTGCCAGCAGTGGCGCCTCTAGCGGGAGAGGCTTTGACACGCAGTATTTT

J: TRBJ2-7
size: NA
D: NA
V: TRBV5-1
CDR3: CASSLATGLSYEQYF
DNA: TGCGCCAGCAGCTTGGCGACAGGTCTCTCCTACGAGCAGTACTTC

J: TRBJ2-4
size: few
D: TRBD2
V: TRBV29-1
CDR3: CSAGTSGTLAKNIQYF
DNA: TGCAGCGCCGGGACTAGCGGGACTCTAGCCAAAAACATTCAGTACTTC

J: TRBJ1-2
size: NA
D: NA
V: TRBV7-9
CDR3: CASSFPGAPYGYTF
DNA: TGTGCCAGCAGCTTTCCAGGGGCGCCCTATGGCTACACCTTC

J: TRBJ1-3
size: NA
D: NA
V: TRBV7-9
CDR3: CASTTGTPGNTIYF
DNA: TGTGCCAGCACCACCGGGACACCTGGAAACACCATATATTTT

J: TRBJ2-1
size: NA
D: TRBD2
V: TRBV30
CDR3: CAWTLGLAGENEQFF
DNA: TGTGCCTGGACTCTGGGACTAGCGGGAGAGAATGAGCAGTTCTTC

J: TRBJ1-2
size: NA
D: NA
V: TRBV14
CDR3: CASSQVKQNGYTF
DNA: TGTGCCAGCAGCCAAGTTAAACAGAACGGCTACACCTTC

J: TRBJ2-7
size: NA
D: NA
V: TRBV30
CDR3: CAWSPGQLTGLEQYF
DNA: TGTGCCTGGAGCCCAGGCCAACTTACAGGGTTGGAGCAGTACTTC

J: TRBJ2-6
size: NA
D: NA
V: TRBV30
CDR3: CAWGWSRAGANVLTF
DNA: TGTGCCTGGGGCTGGTCTCGGGCTGGGGCCAACGTCCTGACTTTC

J: TRBJ1-5
size: NA
D: NA
V: TRBV28
CDR3: CASSSGGNQPQHF
DNA: TGTGCCAGCAGTTCAGGGGGCAATCAGCCCCAGCATTTT

J: TRBJ2-7
size: once
D: TRBD2
V: TRBV5-6
CDR3: CASSNTGTSGPLGYF
DNA: TGTGCCAGCAGCAACACCGGGACTAGCGGGCCTTTGGGGTACTTC

J: TRBJ1-1
size: NA
D: TRBD1
V: TRBV28
CDR3: CASSLEQGAAEAFF
DNA: TGTGCCAGCAGTTTGGAGCAGGGGGCGGCCGAAGCTTTCTTT

J: TRBJ2-7
size: NA
D: TRBD2
V: TRBV7-8
CDR3: CASSLEGGRPTDEQYF
DNA: TGTGCCAGCAGCTTAGAGGGCGGGAGGCCCACCGACGAGCAGTACTTC

J: TRBJ2-4
size: NA
D: TRBD2
V: TRBV19
CDR3: CASSTLAGGPSPSYF
DNA: TGTGCCAGTAGTACCCTAGCGGGAGGGCCATCCCCTTCGTACTTC

J: TRBJ1-5
size: NA
D: NA
V: TRBV4-1
CDR3: CASSQDHPYNQPQHF
DNA: TGCGCCAGCAGCCAAGATCACCCCTACAATCAGCCCCAGCATTTT

J: TRBJ2-3
size: NA
D: NA
V: TRBV19
CDR3: CASSFMDTQYF
DNA: TGTGCCAGTAGTTTTATGGATACGCAGTATTTT

J: TRBJ2-3
size: NA
D: TRBD2
V: TRBV25-1
CDR3: CASSAGLAPSTDTQYF
DNA: TGTGCCAGCAGTGCGGGACTAGCGCCGAGCACAGATACGCAGTATTTT

J: TRBJ2-6
size: NA
D: NA
V: TRBV2
CDR3: CASRTMGGRRIAGANVLTF
DNA: TGTGCCAGCAGGACAATGGGAGGAAGGCGAATTGCTGGGGCCAACGTCCTGACTTTC

J: TRBJ1-4
size: NA
D: NA
V: TRBV5-1
CDR3: CASSLAFRTENEKLFF
DNA: TGCGCCAGCAGCTTGGCCTTTCGGACAGAGAATGAAAAACTGTTTTTT

J: TRBJ2-3
size: NA
D: TRBD2
V: TRBV6-4
CDR3: CASSDGSGRGDTQYF
DNA: TGTGCCAGCAGTGACGGTAGCGGGAGAGGAGATACGCAGTATTTT

J: TRBJ2-7
size: NA
D: TRBD1
V: TRBV5-1
CDR3: CASSPRMTGTGGQQYF
DNA: TGCGCCAGCAGCCCTCGCATGACCGGGACAGGGGGCCAGCAGTACTTC

J: TRBJ2-2
size: NA
D: TRBD2
V: TRBV11-3
CDR3: CASSFGTKTGELFF
DNA: TGTGCCAGCAGCTTCGGGACTAAGACCGGGGAGCTGTTTTTT

J: TRBJ1-2
size: NA
D: NA
V: TRBV5-4
CDR3: CASSLPTSGYTF
DNA: TGTGCCAGCAGCTTGCCCACTAGTGGCTACACCTTC

J: TRBJ2-3
size: NA
D: NA
V: TRBV15
CDR3: CATSSRGADTQYF
DNA: TGTGCCACCAGCAGCAGGGGCGCAGATACGCAGTATTTT

J: TRBJ1-6
size: NA
D: NA
V: TRBV18
CDR3: CASSPGQAAGSPLHF
DNA: TGTGCCAGCTCACCAGGGCAGGCAGCAGGTTCACCCCTCCACTTT

J: TRBJ2-1
size: NA
D: TRBD2
V: TRBV5-1
CDR3: CASSFDGTSVNNEQFF
DNA: TGCGCCAGCAGCTTTGACGGGACTAGCGTAAACAATGAGCAGTTCTTC

J: TRBJ2-3
size: NA
D: NA
V: TRBV10-3
CDR3: CAISSKTASTDTQYF
DNA: TGTGCCATCAGTAGCAAAACAGCTAGCACAGATACGCAGTATTTT